What follows are 22 T cell receptor beta chains derived from one specimen sequenced in a study of cytotoxic CD8 clonotypes in ibrutinib-treated CLL (dated by TCRdb to the early 2020s). The library was built by means of the immunoSEQ multiplex PCR assay. TCRdb stores this immuneACCESS table with in-frame sequences only. Part of the clones is absent; in the studies checked, under half of the shortfall reflects unresolved V genes, and no reason is known for the rest. The sample records more than 300,000 clones, roughly 80% of which are singletons. 6.7% of the sample rests with the top ten. The source material was PBMCs, sampled before ibrutinib treatment. The source of these receptors is a human donor with chronic lymphocytic leukemia.

V is TRBV5-1 and J is TRBJ1-5; TRBD1 matches at 8 bases. CDR3 size: 14 residues. After removal of 4 bases from V and 5 bases from J, the junction contained 5 bases not matched to a gene. The germline V gene encodes CDR1 SGHRS and CDR2 YFSETQ. CDR3 region: CASSTGQADQPQHF. The CDR3 DNA is TGCGCCAGCAGCACGGGACAGGCTGATCAGCCCCAGCATTTT.

V is TRBV28 and J is TRBJ1-5; D not resolved. This CDR3 has 14 residues. Germline V gene lookup returns CDR1 MDHEN and CDR2 SYDVKM. V was clipped by 5 bases and J by 2 bases, with 10 bases between them. CDR3 residues: CASSVSWGNQPQHF. DNA of the CDR3: TGTGCCAGCAGTGTCTCTTGGGGCAATCAGCCCCAGCATTTT. The entire variable domain, with the rest obtained from reference TRBV28 and TRBJ1-5, is as follows: DVKVTQSSRYLVKRTGEKVFLECVQDMDHENMFWYRQDPGLGLRLIYFSYDVKMKEKGDIPEGYSVSREKKERFSLILESASTNQTSMYLCASSVSWGNQPQHFGDGTRLSIL.

V is TRBV9 and J is TRBJ2-2, with TRBD2 matching 16 bases. Germline values: CDR1 SGDLS, CDR2 YYNGEE. J lost 4 bases, V lost 3 bases, and 6 bases had no gene match. CDR3 length equals 18 residues. CDR3 bases: TGTGCCAGCAGCGACGGGACTAGCGGGAGGGCCGGCACCGGGGAGCTGTTTTTT. Translated, it gives CASSDGTSGRAGTGELFF. The variable domain in full, with the rest retrieved from reference TRBV9 and TRBJ2-2, is DSGVTQTPKHLITATGQRVTLRCSPRSGDLSVYWYQQSLDQGLQFLIQYYNGEERAKGNILERFSAQQFPDLHSELNLSSLELGDSALYFCASSDGTSGRAGTGELFFGEGSRLTVL.

The V call is TRBV5-6, the J call TRBJ1-2, with 10 bases that match TRBD1. Germline V gives CDR1 SGHDT, CDR2 YYEEEE. This CDR3 is 16 amino acids long. Germline trimming cut 4 bases from V and 5 bases from J; bases unmatched to any gene: 11. DNA for the CDR3: TGTGCCAGCAGCCCCGGGACAGGGGCGTTTATTTATGGCTACACCTTC. Amino acids: CASSPGTGAFIYGYTF.

The CDR3 DNA reads TGTGCCATAGGACAGGGGAACACCGGGGAGCTGTTTTTT. Amino acids: CAIGQGNTGELFF. This chain links TRBV10-3 with TRBJ2-2; TRBD1 matches at 8 bases. Germline CDR1 and CDR2: ENHRY and SYGVKD. The CDR3 runs 13 residues. V trimming: 9 bases; J trimming: 1 base; junction bases outside the gene matches: 1.

This chain uses TRBV15 with TRBJ2-7; TRBD1 aligns across 12 bases. V gave up 5 bases and J gave up 2 bases; unmatched junction bases: 10. CDR1 and CDR2 (germline): LNHNV, YYDKDF (reference sequence). The CDR3 loop spans 17 amino acids. The CDR3 region is CATSGRGTGGATYEQYF. CDR3 bases: TGTGCCACCAGCGGAAGAGGGACAGGGGGCGCCACCTACGAGCAGTACTTC. Full variable domain (missing parts from reference TRBV15 and TRBJ2-7): DAMVIQNPRYQVTQFGKPVTLSCSQTLNHNVMYWYQQKSSQAPKLLFHYYDKDFNNEADTPDNFQSRRPNTSFCFLDIRSPGLGDTAMYLCATSGRGTGGATYEQYFGPGTRLTVT.

The rearrangement links TRBV11-2 to TRBJ2-1; D is possibly TRBD1 (6 bases). The CDR3 extends over 15 amino acids. Trimming removed 3 bases at V and 0 bases at J, with 9 bases between. The germline V gene has CDR1 SGHAT and CDR2 FQNNGV. The CDR3 DNA reads TGTGCCAGCAGCTTGACAGGTAGCTCCTACAATGAGCAGTTCTTC. It translates to CASSLTGSSYNEQFF.

This sequence joins TRBV4-3 and TRBJ2-7; tentatively, D is TRBD1 (5 bases). Trimming left V 0 bases short and J 6 bases short, with 15 bases between. There are 15 residues in the CDR3. Germline V CDR1 and CDR2: LGHNA, YSLEER. CDR3 sequence reads: CASSQDLGLRGEQYF. The CDR3 DNA reads as TGCGCCAGCAGCCAAGATTTGGGTCTAAGGGGCGAGCAGTACTTC.

J is TRBJ2-3 and V is TRBV30; TRBD2 agrees at 11 bases. J gave up 7 bases and V 3 bases, and 3 bases lay outside the gene matches. The CDR3 runs 13 residues. CDR1 and CDR2 from the germline V gene are GTSNPN and SVGIG (reference sequence). The CDR3 DNA follows: TGTGCCTGGAGGGCGACTAGCGGGAATACGCAGTATTTT. The encoded protein is CAWRATSGNTQYF.

The genes are TRBV4-3 and TRBJ2-7; D gene unclear. The CDR3 runs 13 residues. Trimming shortened V by 0 bases and J by 5 bases, and 8 bases separated the two germline ends. CDR1 LGHNA and CDR2 YSLEER come from the germline V gene. The CDR3 is CASSQDRRDEQYF. The DNA of the CDR3 is TGCGCCAGCAGCCAAGATCGTAGGGACGAGCAGTACTTC.

The chain employs TRBV5-1 and TRBJ2-5; possible D gene TRBD2, 5 bases. The CDR3 loop spans 16 amino acids. V was clipped by 4 bases and J by 0 bases, with 16 bases between them. Germline V gene data show CDR1 as SGHRS and CDR2 as YFSETQ. The CDR3 loop reads CASSSGVLSNQETQYF. The DNA for the CDR3 is TGCGCCAGCAGCAGCGGTGTTCTATCGAACCAAGAGACCCAGTACTTC.

The V gene is TRBV9, the J gene TRBJ2-3, with unresolved D. V lost 3 bases, J lost 5 bases, and 7 bases lay in between. Looked up from germline, CDR1 is SGDLS and CDR2 is YYNGEE. This CDR3 region has 12 residues. CDR3 residues: CASSGELDTQYF. CDR3 sequence (DNA): TGTGCCAGCAGCGGAGAATTAGATACGCAGTATTTT.

The chain has TRBV5-6 and TRBJ2-7; 12 nucleotides line up with TRBD2. V was pared by 0 bases and J by 6 bases, with 1 base of the junction left unmatched. Germline V gene sequence: CDR1 SGHDT, CDR2 YYEEEE. CDR3 length equals 14 residues. The CDR3 coding sequence is TGTGCCAGCAGCTTGGGACTAGCGGGAGCCGAGCAGTACTTC. Protein product: CASSLGLAGAEQYF.

The chain uses TRBV6-5 and TRBJ1-2; 9 positions match TRBD1. The CDR3 extends over 14 amino acids. Germline CDR1 MNHEY, CDR2 SVGAGI. Trimming cost V 7 bases and J 4 bases; bases outside gene matches: 7. CDR3 in DNA: TGTGCCAGCAAAGAAACAGGGGGCAGCTATGGCTACACCTTC. It codes for CASKETGGSYGYTF.

V and J are TRBV5-4 and TRBJ1-5; weak D call: TRBD1 (5 bases). This CDR3 is built from 14 residues. Trimming shortened V by 2 bases and J by 1 base, and 7 bases separated the two germline ends. Germline-derived CDR1 and CDR2 are SGHNT and YYREEE (reference sequence). This CDR3 reads CASSFQGSNQPQHF. In DNA, the CDR3 is TGTGCCAGCAGCTTCCAGGGAAGCAATCAGCCCCAGCATTTT.

J is TRBJ2-7 and V is TRBV29-1, with D tentatively TRBD1 (6 bases). The V gene's germline CDR1 is SQVTM and CDR2 ANQGSEA. The CDR3 has 12 residues. With 5 bases removed from V and 4 bases from J, the gap between germline ends came to 12 bases. CDR3 sequence reads: CSVYRDRYEQYF. DNA for the CDR3: TGCAGCGTTTACAGGGATCGGTACGAGCAGTACTTC.

This clone was detected only once. V usage is TRBV6-5 and J usage is TRBJ1-2; 7 bases line up with TRBD1. CDR1 and CDR2 (germline): MNHEY, SVGAGI. The CDR3 consists of 14 residues. The ends lost 7 bases at V and 6 bases at J; junction bases unmatched: 11. The CDR3 DNA is TGTGCCAGCACGACGGACAGGAGTTACAATGGCTACACCTTC. This encodes CASTTDRSYNGYTF.

This clone has just one count. The CDR3 DNA sequence: TGTGCCAGCAGCGTAGTGGCAGGAGCGAACACCGGGGAGCTGTTTTTT. This translates into CASSVVAGANTGELFF. The chain couples TRBV9 to TRBJ2-2, with no clear D. Germline CDR1 is SGDLS and CDR2 is YYNGEE. V was pared by 0 bases and J by 0 bases, with 9 bases between. The CDR3 has 16 amino acids.

V gene TRBV7-6 combines with J gene TRBJ2-1, with D possibly called TRBD1 or TRBD2 (5 bases each). Trimming took 5 bases from V and 0 from J, leaving 20 bases between them. Germline CDR1 reads SGHVS; CDR2 reads FNYEAQ. The CDR3 contains 18 residues. The DNA of the CDR3 is TGTGCCAGCAGCCCATTATGGGGGACCGGAATCTCCTACAATGAGCAGTTCTTC. As protein: CASSPLWGTGISYNEQFF.

The chain joins TRBV27 to TRBJ2-7, with 7 bases that match TRBD1. The CDR3 contains 13 residues. Germline CDR1 is MNHEY and CDR2 is SMNVEV (reference sequence). J gave up 5 bases and V 3 bases, and 4 bases lay outside the gene matches. DNA of the CDR3: TGTGCCAGCAGTTTCGGCAGGGGGAACGAGCAGTACTTC. Amino acids: CASSFGRGNEQYF.

This rearrangement joins TRBV30 to TRBJ2-3; D is unclear. Trimming removed 1 base from V and 5 bases from J, with 4 bases in between. CDR1 and CDR2 (germline): GTSNPN, SVGIG (reference sequence). CDR3 length: 11 residues. The CDR3, as DNA: TGTGCCTGGAGTGCCCTAGATACGCAGTATTTT. Translating it yields CAWSALDTQYF.

This chain connects TRBV7-2 to TRBJ1-5; tentatively, D is TRBD1 (5 bases). The CDR3 has 16 amino acids. CDR1 and CDR2 (germline): SGHTA, FQGNSA. V lost 1 base, J lost 0 bases, and 10 bases lay in between. CDR3 residues: CASSLVAGNSNQPQHF. CDR3 bases: TGTGCCAGCAGCTTAGTGGCAGGGAATAGCAATCAGCCCCAGCATTTT. Full variable domain (missing parts from reference TRBV7-2 and TRBJ1-5): GAGVSQSPSNKVTEKGKDVELRCDPISGHTALYWYRQSLGQGLEFLIYFQGNSAPDKSGLPSDRFSAERTGGSVSTLTIQRTQQEDSAVYLCASSLVAGNSNQPQHFGDGTRLSIL.